This entry lists 11 T cell receptor beta chains sequenced from one sample in a study of T cells expressing NK-cell markers. TCRdb reanalyzed the 5' RACE reads and collapses them to one entry per CDR3 protein, without DNA. This sample's table has approximately 440,000 distinct CDR3 sequences. Source material: blood T cells: a sorted CD56 or NKG2C T cell subset, CD4+ or CD8+ T cells, or bulk PBMC T cells (not recorded which). The source of these receptors is a woman aged 50 to 65 in good health.

J is TRBJ2-3 and V is TRBV24-1. The CDR3 runs to 15 residues. The V gene's germline CDR1 is KGHDR and CDR2 SFDVKD. The CDR3 reads CATSDFNRRADTQYF.

The chain has TRBV20-1 and TRBJ2-4; checking the TCRdb D call of TRBD1 is not possible without DNA. This CDR3 has 13 amino acids. Per germline, CDR1 DFQATT and CDR2 SNEGSKA (reference sequence). The CDR3 reads CSATGTGDNIQYF.

The chain uses TRBV5-1 and TRBJ2-4; TCRdb outputs TRBD1, but without DNA this stays unchecked. From germline, CDR1 is SGHRS and CDR2 YFSETQ. The CDR3 contains 14 residues. The CDR3 loop reads CASSSWTGLNIQYF.

The genes are TRBV12-3 or TRBV12-4 and TRBJ2-5; TCRdb reports TRBD1, a call that lacks DNA to check it against. CDR3 size: 14 residues. The CDR3 loop is CASKPGLPIETQYF.

The V call is TRBV20-1, the J call TRBJ2-1; TCRdb's D call of TRBD2 is untestable without DNA. Germline loops: CDR1 DFQATT, CDR2 SNEGSKA (reference sequence). The CDR3 has 16 amino acids. CDR3 loop: CSAREGVLAVGNEQFF.

The chain carries TRBV7-9 and TRBJ2-5; TCRdb's D call, TRBD1, is unchecked because there is no DNA. The CDR3 is made up of 14 amino acids. Germline-derived CDR1 and CDR2 are SEHNR and FQNEAQ (reference sequence). CDR3 residues: CASSLGGAWETQYF.

The rearrangement joins TRBV20-1 to TRBJ2-1; as DNA is missing, the TRBD2 call by TCRdb cannot be tested. Germline lookup yields CDR1 DFQATT and CDR2 SNEGSKA (reference sequence). The CDR3 is 15 residues long. This chain's CDR3 is CSARASAGVVWEQFF.

The chain joins TRBV4-1 to TRBJ2-7. The V gene's germline CDR1 is MGHRA and CDR2 YSYEKL. The CDR3 sequence is 15 residues long. The CDR3 region is CASSQNPGTPTEQYF.

The chain links TRBV9 to TRBJ2-2; without DNA, the TCRdb call of TRBD1 cannot be checked. The germline V gene encodes CDR1 SGDLS and CDR2 YYNGEE. This CDR3 spans 16 amino acids. The CDR3 spells CASSEITGDPRKKLFF.

The rearrangement joins TRBV24-1 to TRBJ2-5. CDR1 and CDR2 from the germline V gene are KGHDR and SFDVKD. The CDR3 consists of 12 residues. The CDR3 protein is CATAKSGQTQYF.

The rearrangement links TRBV6-1 to TRBJ2-3; as DNA is missing, the TRBD2 call by TCRdb cannot be tested. Germline loops: CDR1 MNHNS, CDR2 SASEGT. CDR3 length: 13 residues. The CDR3 loop reads CASTRNLADTQYF.